This TCR beta chain is drawn from a study of molecular identifiers for immune sequencing clone quantification. The germline V and J ends were trimmed by 1 base and 2 bases, with 9 bases remaining between them. CDR1 is LGHNA, CDR2 YSLEER, per germline. This CDR3 is built from 15 residues. As regards this clonotype: Antigen: not known. Possible read error: a much larger clone is one base away.

A CD8+CD4-CCR7+CD45RA+ phenotype served as the sorting definition for naive CD8 T cells. General study results and limits: Spike-in Jurkat TCR RNA from a single cell reportedly registered among roughly 1.1 million naive cells. For effector cells, clones above 20 RNA copies held over 99% of molecules; for naive cells, under 1%.

TCRdb re-called the PCR reads with MiXCR, one entry per CDR3 protein. The data hold about 640,000 distinct CDR3 sequences, with 15% to 20% observed a single time. The TCR was taken from a human donor in good health. Some libraries in this study had Jurkat cell RNA spiked in. Sequencing was performed on naive CD8+ T cells from blood, with Jurkat cell RNA spiked in. Stated subset: FACS-sorted CD8+CD4-CCR7+CD45RA+ naive T cells. This chain connects TRBV4-3 to TRBJ2-1, with D perhaps matching TRBD2 (6 bases). The CDR3 DNA is TGCGCCAGCAGCCAAGGCCAGCGGGCCTACAATGAGCAGTTCTTC. It specifies CASSQGQRAYNEQFF.